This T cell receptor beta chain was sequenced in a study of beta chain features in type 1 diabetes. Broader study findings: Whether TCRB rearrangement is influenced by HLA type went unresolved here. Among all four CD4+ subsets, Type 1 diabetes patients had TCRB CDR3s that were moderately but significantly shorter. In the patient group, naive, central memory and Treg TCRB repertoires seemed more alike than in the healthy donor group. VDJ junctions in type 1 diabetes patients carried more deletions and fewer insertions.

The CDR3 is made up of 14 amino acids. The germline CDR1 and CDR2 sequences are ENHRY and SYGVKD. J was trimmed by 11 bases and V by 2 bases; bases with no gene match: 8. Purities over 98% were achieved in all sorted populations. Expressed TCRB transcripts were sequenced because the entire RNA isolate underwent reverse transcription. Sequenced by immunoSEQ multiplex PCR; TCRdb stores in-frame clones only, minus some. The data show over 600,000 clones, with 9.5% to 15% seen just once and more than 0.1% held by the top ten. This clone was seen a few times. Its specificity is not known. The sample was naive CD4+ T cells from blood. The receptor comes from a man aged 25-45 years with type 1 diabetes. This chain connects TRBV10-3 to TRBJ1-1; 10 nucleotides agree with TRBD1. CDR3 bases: TGTGCCATCAGTGAGCCGGAGACAGGGGGCATGGCTTTCTTT. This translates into CAISEPETGGMAFF.